Following are 30 T cell receptor beta chains from one sample sequenced in a study of blood T cells in healthy people across ages. Next came a second PCR, run for about 7 to 12 cycles, which used a sample-barcoded 5' primer along with a J-beta primer mix. MiXCR, applied by TCRdb to the 5' RACE reads, yields one record per CDR3 protein. The data contain roughly 1 million distinct CDR3 sequences, 25% of them singletons. This same sample was also taken into another study, of T cells of mothers and their children.

The sequenced sample consisted of blood. The source of these receptors is a girl aged 2 to 10 in good health.

The rearrangement links TRBV9 to TRBJ2-1; TRBD2 is a possible D gene (5 bases). The V gene's germline CDR1 is SGDLS and CDR2 YYNGEE. The CDR3 extends over 16 amino acids. Trimming shortened V by 3 bases and J by 6 bases, and 19 bases separated the two germline ends. The CDR3 protein is CASSESGLAVSNEQFF. The CDR3 DNA follows: TGTGCCAGCAGCGAATCCGGACTCGCTGTCTCCAATGAGCAGTTCTTC.

This clonotype was detected a few times. The CDR3 DNA sequence: TGTGCCAGCAGTTCAGGGACTAGCGGTACCGGGGAGCTGTTTTTT. It specifies CASSSGTSGTGELFF. J is TRBJ2-2 and V is TRBV12-3 or TRBV12-4; 11 nucleotides align to TRBD2. The CDR3 extends over 15 amino acids. After removal of 4 bases from V and 5 bases from J, the junction contained 3 bases not matched to a gene.

This clonotype was seen a handful of times. V usage is TRBV11-2 and J usage is TRBJ2-1, with a weak D call TRBD2 (7 bases). The CDR3 has 15 amino acids. V gave up 8 bases and J gave up 3 bases, with 17 bases separating them. CDR1 and CDR2 from the germline V gene are SGHAT and FQNNGV. CDR3 sequence reads: CASLKRGGGYNEQFF. CDR3 nucleotide sequence: TGTGCCAGCCTAAAGCGGGGAGGGGGCTACAATGAGCAGTTCTTC.

The rearrangement links TRBV6-6 to TRBJ1-3, with a possible D match to TRBD1 (6 bases). V lost 5 bases and J lost 4, with 18 bases in between. The CDR3 is 16 residues long. The germline CDR1 and CDR2 sequences are MNHNY and SVGAGI (reference sequence). Here the CDR3 reads CASSPNRERTGNTIYF. CDR3 nucleotides: TGTGCCAGCAGTCCAAACAGGGAGAGGACCGGAAACACCATATATTTT.

The V gene is TRBV7-2, the J gene TRBJ2-3, with 8 nucleotides matching TRBD1. Per the germline V gene, CDR1 is SGHTA and CDR2 is FQGNSA. CDR3 length: 15 amino acids. Losses at the gene ends were 5 bases for V and 1 base for J; bases not matched to a gene: 5. The CDR3, as DNA: TGTGCCAGCAGCGTCGGACAGGGTGGCACAGATACGCAGTATTTT. Translating it yields CASSVGQGGTDTQYF.

The V and J genes are TRBV28 and TRBJ2-5; 9 nucleotides agree with TRBD2. The germline CDR1 and CDR2 sequences are MDHEN and SYDVKM. The junction had 7 bases not matched to a gene; V was cut back by 3 bases and J by 5 bases. This CDR3 comprises 15 residues. The CDR3, as DNA: TGTGCCAGCAGTTTTAGCGGGAGACTGCGGGAGACCCAGTACTTC. It yields the protein CASSFSGRLRETQYF. Combining the CDR3 with reference TRBV28 and TRBJ2-5 gives the whole variable domain DVKVTQSSRYLVKRTGEKVFLECVQDMDHENMFWYRQDPGLGLRLIYFSYDVKMKEKGDIPEGYSVSREKKERFSLILESASTNQTSMYLCASSFSGRLRETQYFGPGTRLLVL.

This sequence joins TRBV4-1 and TRBJ2-7; D perhaps matches TRBD1 (6 bases). This CDR3 has 16 amino acids. The germline CDR1 and CDR2 sequences are MGHRA and YSYEKL. V lost 3 bases, J lost 2 bases, and 17 bases lay in between. CDR3 bases: TGCGCCAGCAGCCACCAGTCGGACAGTCCGACCTACGAGCAGTACTTC. Translated, it gives CASSHQSDSPTYEQYF.

The rearrangement uses TRBV19 and TRBJ1-4; D is unclear. V gave up 1 base and J gave up 0 bases, with 9 bases separating them. Germline V gives CDR1 LNHDA, CDR2 SQIVND (reference sequence). The CDR3 is made up of 16 amino acids. CDR3 in amino acids: CASSIAPTATNEKLFF. CDR3 nucleotide sequence: TGTGCCAGTAGTATAGCCCCGACCGCAACTAATGAAAAACTGTTTTTT.

This clonotype showed up just a few times. The rearrangement uses TRBV7-2 and TRBJ2-5, with TRBD2 as a possible D gene (6 bases). The J call may be wrong; the DNA end is better matched by TRBJ2-7. Germline V lookup: CDR1 SGHTA, CDR2 FQGNSA. The CDR3 contains 14 residues. CDR3 in DNA: TGTGCCAGCAGCTTCGCGGGACTTAACTACGAGCAGTACTTC. Encoded protein: CASSFAGLNYEQYF.

V usage is TRBV29-1 and J usage is TRBJ2-5; 13 bases are shared with TRBD2. The tail of the sequence fits TRBJ2-7 better, so the J call may be wrong. The CDR3 sequence is 14 residues long. Germline V CDR1 and CDR2: SQVTM, ANQGSEA. The CDR3 coding sequence is TGCAGCGTTGAAAGGGGGACTAGCGGGGACGAGCAGTACTTC. Its translation is CSVERGTSGDEQYF.

This clonotype has a handful of counts. This chain uses TRBV5-1 with TRBJ2-1, with 10 bases that match TRBD2. From germline, CDR1 is SGHRS and CDR2 YFSETQ. V lost 2 bases and J lost 0; bases outside the gene matches: 14. This CDR3 region has 20 residues. Written as DNA, the CDR3 is TGCGCCAGCAGCTTACCTAAACTAGCGGGGTCTGAGCTCTCCTACAATGAGCAGTTCTTC. Residues: CASSLPKLAGSELSYNEQFF.

This clonotype was recorded a few times. The chain employs TRBV12-3 or TRBV12-4 and TRBJ2-1, with D uncertain. V lost 5 bases and J lost 4, with 9 bases in between. This CDR3 contains 13 residues. CDR3 bases: TGTGCCAGCAGTCCCCCTAAGTACAATGAGCAGTTCTTC. Its translation is CASSPPKYNEQFF.

This clonotype was detected only a few times. The chain links TRBV20-1 to TRBJ1-1; 7 bases align to TRBD1. V lost 6 bases and J lost 7; bases outside the gene matches: 8. Per germline, CDR1 DFQATT and CDR2 SNEGSKA (reference sequence). There are 12 residues in the CDR3. CDR3 coding DNA: TGCAGTGCCTTCCCCCAGGGGGGTGAAGCTTTCTTT. Protein sequence: CSAFPQGGEAFF.

This clonotype occurred a few times. The genes are TRBV3-1 and TRBJ2-5; D remains unclear. Germline CDR1 LGHDT, CDR2 YNNKEL (reference sequence). This CDR3 region has 14 residues. Between the trimmed V and J ends, which lost 4 bases and 10 bases, there was a span of 19 bases. The CDR3 spells CASSLGLVVRVQYF. The CDR3, as DNA: TGTGCCAGCAGCCTTGGCCTAGTCGTTAGAGTCCAGTACTTC.

V gene TRBV19 combines with J gene TRBJ2-2; D unclear. Germline values: CDR1 LNHDA, CDR2 SQIVND (reference sequence). CDR3 length: 17 amino acids. Trimming stripped 4 bases from V and 7 bases from J, with 22 bases between. This CDR3 is CASSNRRKGLTVGELFF. CDR3 nucleotide sequence: TGTGCCAGTAGTAATCGGCGGAAAGGCCTAACGGTCGGGGAGCTGTTTTTT. Full variable domain (missing parts from reference TRBV19 and TRBJ2-2): DGGITQSPKYLFRKEGQNVTLSCEQNLNHDAMYWYRQDPGQGLRLIYYSQIVNDFQKGDIAEGYSVSREKKESFPLTVTSAQKNPTAFYLCASSNRRKGLTVGELFFGEGSRLTVL.

This clonotype was observed a handful of times. V usage is TRBV5-5 and J usage is TRBJ2-5; 10 nucleotides agree with TRBD1. Unmatched junction bases numbered 9, after V lost 3 bases and J lost 4 bases. The CDR3 runs to 16 residues. Germline loops: CDR1 SGHKS, CDR2 YYEKEE (reference sequence). The CDR3 reads CASSSSGTGAGETQYF. The CDR3 DNA sequence: TGTGCCAGCAGCTCCTCCGGGACAGGGGCTGGAGAGACCCAGTACTTC. The full variable domain, in which reference TRBV5-5 and TRBJ2-5 provide the parts outside the CDR3, is DAGVTQSPTHLIKTRGQQVTLRCSPISGHKSVSWYQQVLGQGPQFIFQYYEKEERGRGNFPDRFSARQFPNYSSELNVNALLLGDSALYLCASSSSGTGAGETQYFGPGTRLLVL.

The V and J genes are TRBV28 and TRBJ1-2, with D possibly TRBD1 on 5 matching bases. Trimming took 3 bases from V and 8 from J, leaving 10 bases between them. CDR1 and CDR2 from the germline V gene are MDHEN and SYDVKM. This CDR3 spans 12 amino acids. This chain's CDR3 is CASSFTQGGYTF. The DNA for the CDR3 is TGTGCCAGCAGTTTTACGCAGGGAGGCTACACCTTC.

This clonotype was seen a few times. This rearrangement joins TRBV28 to TRBJ2-1, with D perhaps TRBD1 (5 bases). The V end was cut by 2 bases, the J end by 6 bases, with 11 bases between. There are 14 residues in the CDR3. The germline V gene has CDR1 MDHEN and CDR2 SYDVKM. CDR3 in amino acids: CASSLARVGNEQFF. As DNA, the CDR3 is TGTGCCAGCAGTTTAGCCAGGGTCGGCAATGAGCAGTTCTTC.

The chain recombines TRBV29-1 with TRBJ2-1; either TRBD1 or TRBD2 may supply D (5 bases each). Germline V gives CDR1 SQVTM, CDR2 ANQGSEA. Trimming cost V 3 bases and J 1 base, with 10 bases left between them. This CDR3 is 14 amino acids long. CDR3 in DNA: TGCAGCGTTGAGAGGGACCCTTCCTACAATGAGCAGTTCTTC. Translating gives CSVERDPSYNEQFF.

This sequence joins TRBV6-5 and TRBJ2-3; 9 positions agree with TRBD2. Germline CDR1 and CDR2: MNHEY and SVGAGI. The CDR3 is 14 amino acids. The J segment lost 5 bases and the V segment lost 5 bases, leaving 5 bases of the junction unmatched. The DNA for the CDR3 is TGTGCCAGCAGTCTAGCGGGAATCATAGATACGCAGTATTTT. The encoded protein is CASSLAGIIDTQYF.

The chain recombines TRBV7-3 with TRBJ2-3; D remains unclear. The CDR3 runs 14 residues. Germline V gene data show CDR1 as SGHTA and CDR2 as FQGTGA. The ends were cut back, 5 bases at V and 0 bases at J, with 9 bases in the middle. CDR3 region: CASSRQTSTDTQYF. The CDR3 DNA reads as TGTGCCAGCAGCCGTCAGACTAGCACAGATACGCAGTATTTT.

The genes are TRBV12-3 or TRBV12-4 and TRBJ2-3; 7 bases fit TRBD2. The CDR3 consists of 16 residues. With V trimmed by 5 bases and J by 0 bases, 8 bases remained unmatched. The CDR3 loop reads CASSPLSGASTDTQYF. The CDR3 nucleotides are TGTGCCAGCAGTCCCCTAAGCGGGGCTAGCACAGATACGCAGTATTTT.

The genes are TRBV11-2 and TRBJ2-5; TRBD1 aligns across 10 bases. The DNA matches TRBJ2-1 better at its end, which makes the J call doubtful. Germline V gene data show CDR1 as SGHAT and CDR2 as FQNNGV. This CDR3 spans 15 amino acids. The CDR3 DNA reads as TGTGCCAGCAACCCGACAGGGGGCCCATTCGATGAGCAGTTCTTC. It yields the protein CASNPTGGPFDEQFF.

This clonotype was seen a handful of times. The chain has TRBV5-6 and TRBJ2-7, with a possible D match to TRBD1 (5 bases). The CDR3 has 14 amino acids. Germline V lookup: CDR1 SGHDT, CDR2 YYEEEE. The V gene lost 1 base and the J gene lost 7 bases, with 15 bases spanning the gap. The CDR3 DNA is TGTGCCAGCAGCTTGTGGACAAGTTCTAGGGAGCAGTACTTC. Encoded protein: CASSLWTSSREQYF. The variable domain in full, with the rest retrieved from reference TRBV5-6 and TRBJ2-7, is DAGVTQSPTHLIKTRGQQVTLRCSPKSGHDTVSWYQQALGQGPQFIFQYYEEEERQRGNFPDRFSGHQFPNYSSELNVNALLLGDSALYLCASSLWTSSREQYFGPGTRLTVT.

The chain links TRBV5-1 to TRBJ2-5, with 7 bases identical to TRBD1. After removal of 3 bases from V and 2 bases from J, the junction contained 10 bases not matched to a gene. This CDR3 comprises 16 residues. Germline V gene data show CDR1 as SGHRS and CDR2 as YFSETQ. The CDR3 DNA reads as TGCGCCAGCAGCTCAGCGGAGGACAGGAGACAAGAGACCCAGTACTTC. It codes for CASSSAEDRRQETQYF.

CDR3 sequence reads: CASGLGVSSYEQYF. DNA for the CDR3: TGTGCTAGTGGTTTAGGGGTCTCCTCCTACGAGCAGTACTTC. The chain employs TRBV12-5 and TRBJ2-7, with D tentatively TRBD1 (5 bases). Trimming left V 3 bases short and J 0 bases short, with 9 bases between. The CDR3 sequence is 14 residues long. Germline CDR1 is LGHNT and CDR2 is FRNRAP.

This chain joins TRBV20-1 and TRBJ2-5, with 11 bases identical to TRBD1. The germline V gene has CDR1 DFQATT and CDR2 SNEGSKA (reference sequence). This CDR3 region has 15 residues. J was trimmed by 2 bases and V by 4 bases; bases with no gene match: 6. The CDR3 DNA sequence: TGCAGTGCTACAGCAGGGACAGGGGGACAAGAGACCCAGTACTTC. It is translated as CSATAGTGGQETQYF.

This chain uses TRBV5-1 with TRBJ2-5; 10 nucleotides match TRBD2. The DNA end is more similar to TRBJ2-1, so the J call may be wrong. Germline CDR1 and CDR2: SGHRS and YFSETQ. The CDR3 runs 15 residues. The CDR3 region is CASSLFLAGVNEQFF. Here the CDR3 DNA reads TGCGCCAGCAGCTTGTTTCTAGCGGGAGTCAATGAGCAGTTCTTC.

This clonotype has only a few counts. The rearrangement uses TRBV19 and TRBJ1-4, with D unclear. Germline V gene lookup returns CDR1 LNHDA and CDR2 SQIVND (reference sequence). The ends were cut back, 3 bases at V and 7 bases at J, with 15 bases in the middle. The CDR3 spans 15 residues. The CDR3 protein is CASSITSVGSEKLFF. Here the CDR3 DNA reads TGTGCCAGTAGTATCACCTCAGTGGGAAGTGAAAAACTGTTTTTT.

The CDR3 loop reads CASRYQEAVYTEAFF. The CDR3 region has the DNA TGTGCCAGCAGATATCAAGAGGCGGTCTACACTGAAGCTTTCTTT. The chain is built from TRBV7-9 and TRBJ1-1; D not resolved. CDR3 length: 15 residues. V lost 6 bases and J 3 bases, leaving 17 bases between the germline ends. From germline, CDR1 is SEHNR and CDR2 FQNEAQ (reference sequence).